These 10 T cell receptor beta chains originate from one sample sequenced in a study of cytomegalovirus exposure and HLA in healthy donors. PCR amplification relied on 60 Vbeta primers (plus 13 Jbeta primers). Sequenced by immunoSEQ multiplex PCR; TCRdb stores in-frame clones only, minus some. This table holds 150,000 to 200,000 clones, more than 75% found once. The sequencing input was PBMCs. The receptors derive from a woman between 45 and 60 years old in good health and CMV-seronegative.

V and J are TRBV19 and TRBJ1-2; TRBD1 agrees at 9 bases. The CDR3 sequence is 16 residues long. Per the germline V gene, CDR1 is LNHDA and CDR2 is SQIVND (reference sequence). V shed 8 bases and J 5 bases; nucleotides not matched to a gene: 15. The CDR3 sequence is CASHEDGTGSGYGYTF. The CDR3 region has the DNA TGTGCCAGTCACGAGGACGGGACAGGGTCGGGGTATGGCTACACCTTC.

The gene calls are TRBV28 and TRBJ1-3; 7 nucleotides line up with TRBD1. This CDR3 comprises 18 residues. The V gene's germline CDR1 is MDHEN and CDR2 SYDVKM. V lost 4 bases and J lost 4; bases outside the gene matches: 16. The CDR3 nucleotides are TGTGCCAGCAGTTCCCTTTTTCGTCAGGGGGATGGAGGAAACACCATATATTTT. It specifies CASSSLFRQGDGGNTIYF.

The chain combines TRBV6-5 with TRBJ2-7, with TRBD1 as a possible D gene (6 bases). This CDR3 comprises 13 residues. Germline CDR1 reads MNHEY; CDR2 reads SVGAGI. Trimming took 2 bases from V and 4 from J, leaving 9 bases between them. The CDR3 sequence: CASSYDRKYEQYF. The CDR3 nucleotides are TGTGCCAGCAGTTACGACAGGAAATACGAGCAGTACTTC.

The chain carries TRBV2 and TRBJ2-5; a weak D match, TRBD1 (6 bases). CDR1 SNHLY and CDR2 FYNNEI come from the germline V gene. V was clipped by 6 bases and J by 5 bases, with 16 bases between them. CDR3 length equals 14 residues. The CDR3 DNA sequence: TGTGCCAGCAGCGCCTCAGGGGTGTGGGAGACCCAGTACTTC. It yields the protein CASSASGVWETQYF. Supplemented by reference TRBV2 and TRBJ2-5, the full variable domain reads EPEVTQTPSHQVTQMGQEVILRCVPISNHLYFYWYRQILGQKVEFLVSFYNNEISEKSEIFDDQFSVERPDGSNFTLKIRSTKLEDSAMYFCASSASGVWETQYFGPGTRLLVL.

The chain has TRBV5-1 and TRBJ2-3; 8 positions agree with TRBD2. V trimming: 4 bases; J trimming: 4 bases; junction bases outside the gene matches: 8. The CDR3 has 15 amino acids. CDR1 is SGHRS, CDR2 YFSETQ, per germline. The CDR3 loop reads CASSQGLVGPDTQYF. CDR3 DNA: TGCGCCAGCAGCCAGGGACTAGTAGGCCCAGATACGCAGTATTTT.

This sequence joins TRBV6-5 and TRBJ2-5; D not certain. CDR1 MNHEY and CDR2 SVGAGI come from the germline V gene. Trimming removed 6 bases at V and 5 bases at J, with 13 bases between. The CDR3 is made up of 13 amino acids. CDR3 loop: CASSPDKPETQYF. The CDR3 DNA is TGTGCCAGCAGCCCCGACAAACCTGAGACCCAGTACTTC.

The chain combines TRBV6-6 with TRBJ1-1; D unresolved. The length of the CDR3 is 15 residues. V was pared by 0 bases and J by 4 bases, with 12 bases between. CDR1 MNHNY and CDR2 SVGAGI come from the germline V gene (reference sequence). CDR3 bases: TGTGCCAGCAGTTACTCAGCTTCAGGTAGCACTGAAGCTTTCTTT. This gives the protein CASSYSASGSTEAFF.

V and J are TRBV5-5 and TRBJ2-7, with 10 bases aligning to TRBD1. J gave up 4 bases and V 4 bases, and 14 bases lay outside the gene matches. Germline CDR1 is SGHKS and CDR2 is YYEKEE (reference sequence). The CDR3 is made up of 17 amino acids. The DNA for the CDR3 is TGTGCCAGCAGCAGAACCCCGACAGGGGGCGCGAGTTACGAGCAGTACTTC. Its protein product is CASSRTPTGGASYEQYF. The whole variable domain, remainder taken from reference TRBV5-5 and TRBJ2-7, is DAGVTQSPTHLIKTRGQQVTLRCSPISGHKSVSWYQQVLGQGPQFIFQYYEKEERGRGNFPDRFSARQFPNYSSELNVNALLLGDSALYLCASSRTPTGGASYEQYFGPGTRLTVT.

The gene calls are TRBV4-3 and TRBJ2-1; 7 bases line up with TRBD1. CDR3 length: 17 residues. Looked up from germline, CDR1 is LGHNA and CDR2 is YSLEER. V shed 3 bases, J shed 0 bases, and the junction held 8 bases outside the gene matches. The CDR3 nucleotides read TGCGCCAGCAGCCAGCTCGGGACAGCGAGCTCCTACAATGAGCAGTTCTTC. Amino acid sequence: CASSQLGTASSYNEQFF.

The sample holds a few counts of this clone. The chain couples TRBV5-6 to TRBJ2-7; a weak D match, TRBD1 (5 bases). Trimming removed 0 bases at V and 3 bases at J, with 7 bases between. Per the germline V gene, CDR1 is SGHDT and CDR2 is YYEEEE. The CDR3 covers 13 residues. DNA for the CDR3: TGTGCCAGCAGCTTGGGCAGGGTCTACGAGCAGTACTTC. Encoded protein: CASSLGRVYEQYF.